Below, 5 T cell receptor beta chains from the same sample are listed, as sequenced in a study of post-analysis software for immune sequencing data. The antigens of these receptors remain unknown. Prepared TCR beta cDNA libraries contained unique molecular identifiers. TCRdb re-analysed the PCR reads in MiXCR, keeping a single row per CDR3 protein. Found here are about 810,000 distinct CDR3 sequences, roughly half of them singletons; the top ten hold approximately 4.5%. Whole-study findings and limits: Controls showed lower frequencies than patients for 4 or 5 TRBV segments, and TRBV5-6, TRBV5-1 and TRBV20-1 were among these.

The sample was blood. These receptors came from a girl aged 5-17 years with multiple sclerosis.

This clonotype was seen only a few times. The chain's CDR3 is CSARRGDVIPQYF. The CDR3 nucleotides read TGCAGTGCTCGGCGGGGGGACGTCATTCCCCAGTACTTC. V usage is TRBV20-1 and J usage is TRBJ2-5; 8 nucleotides match TRBD2. Per the germline V gene, CDR1 is DFQATT and CDR2 is SNEGSKA (reference sequence). The trim removed 5 bases at V and 9 bases at J, leaving 11 bases unmatched. The CDR3 loop spans 13 amino acids.

The chain's CDR3 is CASRPAGKGGEQYF. The CDR3 region has the DNA TGTGCCAGCAGGCCAGCAGGGAAGGGGGGCGAGCAGTACTTC. This chain connects TRBV25-1 to TRBJ2-7, with D possibly being TRBD1 or TRBD2 (6 bases each). The V and J ends lost 6 bases and 6 bases respectively, with 18 bases between them. The CDR3 runs 14 residues. Germline-derived CDR1 and CDR2 are MGHDK and SYGVNS.

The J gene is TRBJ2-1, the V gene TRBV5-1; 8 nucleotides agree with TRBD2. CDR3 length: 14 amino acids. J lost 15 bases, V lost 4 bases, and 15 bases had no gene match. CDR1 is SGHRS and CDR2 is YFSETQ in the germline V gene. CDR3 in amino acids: CASSPSPGTRIMFF. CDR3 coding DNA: TGCGCCAGCAGCCCATCCCCCGGGACTAGGATTATGTTCTTC.

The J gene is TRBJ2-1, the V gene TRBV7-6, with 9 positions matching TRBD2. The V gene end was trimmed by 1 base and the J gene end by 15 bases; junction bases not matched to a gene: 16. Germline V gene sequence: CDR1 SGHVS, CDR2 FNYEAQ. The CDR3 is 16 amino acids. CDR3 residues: CASSLDSSGTRSSLFF. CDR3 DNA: TGTGCCAGCAGCTTAGATTCTAGCGGGACTCGCTCGTCCTTGTTCTTC.

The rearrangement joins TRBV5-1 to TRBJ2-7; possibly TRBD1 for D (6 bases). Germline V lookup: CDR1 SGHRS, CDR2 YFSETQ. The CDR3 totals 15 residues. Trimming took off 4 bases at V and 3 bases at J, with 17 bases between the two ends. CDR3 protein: CASSLGHLPIYEQYF. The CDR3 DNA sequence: TGCGCCAGCAGCCTGGGACACCTTCCGATCTACGAGCAGTACTTC.